The rows below give T cell receptor beta chains drawn from one sample of a study of CD8 T cells in ankylosing spondylitis. In TCRdb, the 5' RACE reads were re-called with MiXCR into one record per CDR3 protein. The sample yields around 480,000 distinct CDR3 sequences, roughly 18% seen once. The sequenced sample consisted of blood, either unsorted or a sorted T cell fraction (not recorded which). These receptors were taken from a male donor with ankylosing spondylitis. Each CDR3 is given with its conserved first and last residue. The order of the fields is V gene, clone size, CDR3 length, J gene, D gene, CDR3 protein, CDR3 DNA. The D gene is left open where the match is weak. Clone sizes are given selectively: once, few, many, or a class where the clone is expanded.

>TRBV3-1|few|14|TRBJ2-2|.
CASSQATVTGELFF
TGTGCCAGCAGCCAAGCGACAGTTACCGGGGAGCTGTTTTTT
>TRBV7-2|few|15|TRBJ2-7|.
CASSLGGGTLSEQYF
TGTGCCAGCAGCTTAGGAGGGGGGACACTCTCCGAGCAGTACTTC
>TRBV18|few|15|TRBJ1-4|TRBD1
CASSSGTAVGEKLFF
TGTGCCAGCTCAAGCGGGACAGCTGTTGGTGAAAAACTGTTTTTT
>TRBV11-2|.|19|TRBJ1-6|TRBD1
CASSRTGSKGFSYNSPLHF
TGTGCCAGCAGCCGGACAGGTTCTAAGGGGTTCTCCTATAATTCACCCCTCCACTTT
>TRBV5-1|many|15|TRBJ1-5|.
CASSLEGLGNQPQHF
TGCGCCAGCAGCTTGGAAGGCCTGGGCAATCAGCCCCAGCATTTT
>TRBV5-1|once|13|TRBJ1-2|.
CASSPRGVGSYTF
TGCGCCAGCAGCCCCCGGGGGGTCGGAAGCTACACCTTC
>TRBV10-3|.|13|TRBJ2-5|TRBD2
CATSGTSMETQYF
TGTGCCACCTCCGGGACTAGCATGGAGACCCAGTACTTC
>TRBV6-1|.|16|TRBJ1-5|.
CASRWGAGESNQPQHF
TGTGCCAGCAGATGGGGGGCAGGGGAGAGCAATCAGCCCCAGCATTTT
>TRBV28|once|15|TRBJ2-4|.
CASSTAGSEENIQYF
TGTGCCAGCAGTACCGCCGGCTCTGAGGAAAACATTCAGTACTTC
>TRBV5-1|.|15|TRBJ1-2|.
CASSLGSQSLYGYTF
TGCGCCAGCAGCTTGGGATCCCAGTCGTTATATGGCTACACCTTC
>TRBV20-1|few|13|TRBJ2-1|.
CSLRPGSANEQFF
TGCAGCTTACGCCCCGGATCAGCTAATGAGCAGTTCTTC
>TRBV5-1|.|11|TRBJ2-5|.
CASSLDGTQYF
TGCGCCAGCAGCTTGGACGGTACCCAGTACTTC
>TRBV7-9|few|12|TRBJ2-7|TRBD1
CASGTVTYEQYF
TGTGCCAGCGGGACAGTCACCTACGAGCAGTACTTC
>TRBV20-1|.|15|TRBJ1-4|.
CSARGGLRTNEKLFF
TGCAGTGCTAGGGGGGGTTTGAGGACTAATGAAAAACTGTTTTTT
>TRBV7-2|.|15|TRBJ1-6|TRBD1
CASSDRGQNNSPLHF
TGTGCCAGCAGTGACAGGGGGCAAAATAATTCACCCCTCCACTTT
>TRBV7-3|.|16|TRBJ2-2|TRBD1
CASSFSGTGGPGELFF
TGTGCCAGCAGCTTCAGTGGGACAGGGGGGCCCGGGGAGCTGTTTTTT
>TRBV20-1|many|15|TRBJ2-1|TRBD2
CSARIPGGRNNEQFF
TGCAGTGCTAGAATCCCGGGGGGGCGAAACAATGAGCAGTTCTTC
>TRBV19|few|20|TRBJ1-1|TRBD1
CASSISARSGTGGRNTEAFF
TGTGCCAGTAGTATATCCGCGCGCTCCGGGACAGGGGGCCGAAACACTGAAGCTTTCTTT
>TRBV5-1|.|16|TRBJ2-5|TRBD2
CASSITSGGAAATQYF
TGCGCCAGCAGCATCACTAGCGGGGGGGCGGCGGCGACCCAGTACTTC
>TRBV12-3/TRBV12-4|many|14|TRBJ1-5|.
CASSFGYSNQPQHF
TGTGCCAGCAGTTTTGGGTATAGCAATCAGCCCCAGCATTTT
>TRBV4-2|many|17|TRBJ2-5|TRBD2
CASSQDLGLAGRETQYF
TGTGCCAGCAGCCAAGATTTGGGACTAGCGGGACGTGAGACCCAGTACTTC
>TRBV11-2|.|16|TRBJ2-3|.
CASRPPPRRGTDTQYF
TGTGCCAGCAGACCACCTCCCCGGAGGGGCACAGATACGCAGTATTTT
>TRBV20-1|few|17|TRBJ2-7|TRBD1
CSAFKSPLGQGLNEQYF
TGCAGTGCTTTCAAGAGCCCCCTAGGACAGGGGCTGAACGAGCAGTACTTC
>TRBV4-1|.|15|TRBJ2-7|TRBD2
CASSQLTSGIYEQYF
TGCGCCAGCAGCCAACTGACTAGCGGAATCTACGAGCAGTACTTC
>TRBV15|.|16|TRBJ2-1|TRBD2
CATSRGEGSSYNEQFF
TGTGCCACCAGCAGAGGGGAGGGAAGCTCCTACAATGAGCAGTTCTTC
>TRBV28|few|19|TRBJ2-7|TRBD2
CASSSGTSGRRGRVYEQYF
TGTGCCAGCAGTTCCGGGACTAGCGGGAGAAGGGGAAGGGTCTACGAGCAGTACTTC
>TRBV7-6|few|18|TRBJ2-2|TRBD2
CASSLVSGRPTNTGELFF
TGTGCCAGCAGCTTAGTTAGCGGGAGGCCTACGAACACCGGGGAGCTGTTTTTT
>TRBV11-1|few|18|TRBJ2-4|.
CASSLALGPLGAKNIQYF
TGTGCCAGCAGCTTAGCGCTTGGACCCCTTGGAGCCAAAAACATTCAGTACTTC
>TRBV11-2|.|18|TRBJ2-1|TRBD2
CASSWRTSGRVAYNEQFF
TGTGCCAGCAGCTGGCGGACTAGCGGAAGAGTGGCCTACAATGAGCAGTTCTTC
>TRBV20-1|.|14|TRBJ2-2|TRBD1
CSAPDRGYTGELFF
TGCAGTGCTCCGGACAGGGGGTACACCGGGGAGCTGTTTTTT
>TRBV3-1|few|14|TRBJ2-7|.
CASSQHGSSYEQYF
TGTGCCAGCAGCCAACACGGGAGTTCCTACGAGCAGTACTTC